These 13 T cell receptor beta chains were all obtained from the same sample, sequenced in a study of blood T cell repertoires in COVID-19. Sequencing used immunoSEQ multiplex PCR; TCRdb keeps in-frame clones, though not all of them. The sample yields approximately 82,000 clones, around 88% seen once. Source material: peripheral blood. The receptors were sampled from a man between 65 and 79 years old with active or convalescent COVID-19.

The V and J genes are TRBV5-1 and TRBJ1-1; 8 bases are shared with TRBD1. The germline V gene encodes CDR1 SGHRS and CDR2 YFSETQ. The CDR3 contains 15 residues. V trimming: 7 bases; J trimming: 4 bases; junction bases outside the gene matches: 12. The CDR3 sequence: CASSTLRGLGTEAFF. The CDR3, as DNA: TGCGCCAGCTCGACCCTCAGGGGGCTCGGCACTGAAGCTTTCTTT.

This clone was found once. The rearrangement joins TRBV5-1 to TRBJ2-1; TRBD1 aligns across 7 bases. The CDR3 is 19 residues long. The V segment lost 4 bases and the J segment 0 bases; nucleotides outside the gene matches: 16. Germline lookup yields CDR1 SGHRS and CDR2 YFSETQ. CDR3 sequence reads: CASSPTRGQLYSSYNEQFF. In nucleotides, the CDR3 is TGCGCCAGCAGCCCAACGAGGGGACAGCTCTATAGCTCCTACAATGAGCAGTTCTTC.

The chain recombines TRBV19 with TRBJ2-2, with D perhaps TRBD2 (6 bases). This CDR3 region has 14 residues. Germline V CDR1 and CDR2: LNHDA, SQIVND (reference sequence). Trimming removed 8 bases from V and 4 bases from J, with 14 bases in between. In nucleotides, the CDR3 is TGTGCCAGTGGAGTCGGGAGATTCACCGGGGAGCTGTTTTTT. Its translation: CASGVGRFTGELFF.

This rearrangement joins TRBV7-9 to TRBJ2-3; D ambiguous. V lost 1 base and J lost 3, with 14 bases in between. CDR1 SEHNR and CDR2 FQNEAQ come from the germline V gene (reference sequence). This CDR3 is built from 16 residues. CDR3 sequence (DNA): TGTGCCAGCAGCTTAGTACAGTACTGGCAAACAGATACGCAGTATTTT. This translates into CASSLVQYWQTDTQYF. The full variable domain, in which reference TRBV7-9 and TRBJ2-3 provide the parts outside the CDR3, is DTGVSQNPRHKITKRGQNVTFRCDPISEHNRLYWYRQTLGQGPEFLTYFQNEAQLEKSRLLSDRFSAERPKGSFSTLEIQRTEQGDSAMYLCASSLVQYWQTDTQYFGPGTRLTVL.

Worth noting for this clone: One end of the junction fails to match germline, which may point to a read error. V gene TRBV3-1 (or the pseudogene TRBV3-2) combines with J gene TRBJ1-2; a possible D gene is TRBD1 (5 bases). The germline CDR1 and CDR2 sequences are LGHDT and YNNKEL (reference sequence). This CDR3 contains 14 residues. CDR3 sequence: CVSSQDGGADGYTF. DNA of the CDR3: TGTGTCAGCAGCCAAGATGGCGGGGCGGATGGCTACACCTTC.

This chain joins TRBV5-1 and TRBJ2-7, with 10 bases fitting TRBD1. Germline V CDR1 and CDR2: SGHRS, YFSETQ. The CDR3 has 14 amino acids. After removal of 6 bases from V and 2 bases from J, the junction contained 5 bases not matched to a gene. The CDR3 here is CASTVGTGAYEQYF. The CDR3 DNA sequence: TGCGCCAGCACTGTGGGGACAGGGGCCTACGAGCAGTACTTC.

This clone came up a few times. The chain combines TRBV6-5 with TRBJ1-4; the match to TRBD1 covers 9 bases. The V and J ends lost 6 bases and 11 bases, in that order; junction bases with no gene match: 10. This CDR3 contains 14 residues. CDR1 is MNHEY, CDR2 SVGAGI, per germline. The CDR3 region has the DNA TGTGCCAGCAGACTGCGCCCCGGACAGGGGAAACTGTTTTTT. It codes for CASRLRPGQGKLFF.

CDR3 amino acids: CASRLIQGNTEAFF. CDR3 in DNA: TGTGCAAGTCGCTTAATACAGGGGAACACTGAAGCTTTCTTT. The chain recombines TRBV12-2 with TRBJ1-1; TRBD1, the table's D call, lacks a check against the DNA. TRBV12-2 is a pseudogene segment. The CDR3 extends over 14 amino acids.

Points on this clone: The identical CDR3 is also encoded by other nucleotide sequences in the sample. The chain combines TRBV9 with TRBJ2-1; D is perhaps TRBD1 (5 bases). The CDR3 contains 15 residues. Per germline, CDR1 SGDLS and CDR2 YYNGEE. Trimming cost V 0 bases and J 1 base, with 8 bases left between them. CDR3 amino acids: CASSVGQGSYNEQFF. The DNA of the CDR3 is TGTGCCAGCAGCGTAGGTCAGGGTTCCTACAATGAGCAGTTCTTC.

This chain connects TRBV5-1 to TRBJ2-3; 8 bases map to TRBD1. The CDR3 spans 14 residues. Germline CDR1 and CDR2: SGHRS and YFSETQ. V dropped 4 bases and J dropped 5; count of bases not matched to a gene: 6. The CDR3 sequence is CASSLDRAQDTQYF. As DNA, the CDR3 is TGCGCCAGCAGCCTGGACAGGGCACAAGATACGCAGTATTTT. Full variable domain (rest looked up from reference TRBV5-1 and TRBJ2-3): KAGVTQTPRYLIKTRGQQVTLSCSPISGHRSVSWYQQTPGQGLQFLFEYFSETQRNKGNFPGRFSGRQFSNSRSEMNVSTLELGDSALYLCASSLDRAQDTQYFGPGTRLTVL.

The chain carries TRBV5-1 and TRBJ2-1, with 10 nucleotides matching TRBD2. V lost 3 bases and J lost 5; bases outside the gene matches: 17. CDR3 size: 19 residues. The germline gives CDR1 SGHRS, CDR2 YFSETQ. The CDR3 spells CASSSLGGAGGSTHNEQFF. The CDR3 nucleotides are TGCGCCAGCAGCTCCCTTGGTGGAGCGGGAGGGTCCACCCACAATGAGCAGTTCTTC.

J is TRBJ2-7 and V is TRBV7-9; D perhaps matches TRBD1 (6 bases). This CDR3 has 15 amino acids. CDR1 is SEHNR, CDR2 FQNEAQ, per germline (reference sequence). Trimming took off 2 bases at V and 5 bases at J, with 16 bases between the two ends. The CDR3 protein is CASSLRFQPGDEQYF. CDR3 nucleotides: TGTGCCAGCAGCTTACGATTTCAACCAGGGGACGAGCAGTACTTC.

This chain connects TRBV9 to TRBJ2-3; 13 bases map to TRBD2. The CDR3 is 19 residues long. Germline V gene lookup returns CDR1 SGDLS and CDR2 YYNGEE. Unmatched junction bases numbered 10, after V lost 0 bases and J lost 3 bases. The CDR3 sequence is CASSVGTSGRIGFTDTQYF. CDR3 bases: TGTGCCAGCAGCGTAGGGACTAGCGGGAGAATCGGTTTTACAGATACGCAGTATTTT.